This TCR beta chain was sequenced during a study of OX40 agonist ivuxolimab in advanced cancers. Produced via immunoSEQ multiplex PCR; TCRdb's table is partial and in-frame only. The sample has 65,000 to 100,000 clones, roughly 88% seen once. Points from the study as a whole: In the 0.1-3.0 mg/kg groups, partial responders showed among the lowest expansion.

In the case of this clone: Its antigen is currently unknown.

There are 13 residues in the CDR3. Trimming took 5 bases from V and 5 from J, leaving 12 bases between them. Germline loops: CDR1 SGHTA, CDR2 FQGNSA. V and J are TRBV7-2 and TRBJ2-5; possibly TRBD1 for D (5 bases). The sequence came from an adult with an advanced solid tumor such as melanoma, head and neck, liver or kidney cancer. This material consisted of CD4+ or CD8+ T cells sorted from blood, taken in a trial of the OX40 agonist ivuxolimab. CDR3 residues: CASSRGLRETQYF. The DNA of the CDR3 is TGTGCCAGCAGCAGGGGATTGAGGGAGACCCAGTACTTC.